This TCR beta chain was profiled in a study of blood T cells in healthy people across ages. Then a second PCR, running roughly 7 to 11 cycles, was carried out with a sample-barcoded 5' primer and a J-beta primer mix. With 12 random nucleotides, a template-switch adaptor tagged each individual cDNA molecule. Each CDR3 protein is one row after TCRdb ran MiXCR on the 5' RACE reads. The sample shows about 580,000 distinct CDR3 sequences, 40% to 55% of them seen only once. There are 15 residues in the CDR3. Trimming removed 0 bases at V and 0 bases at J, with 4 bases between. Germline CDR1 SGHRS, CDR2 YFSETQ. For this clonotype: Antigen specificity is unknown.

Whole-study results and caveats: Donor CMV infection status was unknown, possibly confounding age-related changes in expanded clonotypes. Compared with aged donors, long-lived donors showed fewer expanded clones, suggesting selection.

V gene TRBV5-1 combines with J gene TRBJ2-6; D unresolved. The source of this sequence is a man at least 80 years old in good health. Sequencing was carried out using blood. CDR3 DNA sequence: TGCGCCAGCAGCTTGGCCTACTCTGGGGCCAACGTCCTGACTTTC. Encoded protein: CASSLAYSGANVLTF.